This T cell receptor (beta chain) was captured in a study of CD8 T cells in ankylosing spondylitis. Study results and caveats: According to the report, clones linked to the disease were significantly enriched in matched synovial fluid samples taken from ankylosing spondylitis patients. It appeared that ankylosing spondylitis blood was characterized by a TCR beta motif of roughly 8 highly homologous variants.

A remark on this clonotype: Its target is unknown.

Libraries of TCR beta came from quantitative 5'-RACE with molecular barcodes. MiXCR, applied by TCRdb to the 5' RACE reads, yields one record per CDR3 protein. This sample yields 300,000 to 400,000 distinct CDR3 sequences, of which about 20% are seen a single time; less than 20% belongs to the top ten. This sequence originates from a male donor with ankylosing spondylitis. Material for sequencing was blood, either unsorted or a sorted T cell fraction (not recorded which).

The CDR3 reads CSVAISLGTDTQYF. The CDR3 DNA is TGCAGCGTTGCTATTAGCTTGGGCACAGATACGCAGTATTTT. The rearrangement uses TRBV29-1 and TRBJ2-3, with D hard to call. The CDR3 has 14 residues. Germline CDR1 reads SQVTM; CDR2 reads ANQGSEA. V lost 4 bases and J lost 1, with 12 bases in between.